One sample yielded the 23 T cell receptor beta chains listed below, sequenced in a study of neoadjuvant anti-PD-1 for oral cavity cancer. The data were produced by immunoSEQ multiplex PCR, yet TCRdb's version contains in-frame clones alone and is incomplete. The data show 7,000 to 8,500 clones, 54% seen once. The source material was tumor tissue, sampled before nivolumab (anti-PD-1) treatment. These receptors were taken from a person aged 35-79 years with oral cavity squamous cell carcinoma.

This clone was seen a few times. The chain is built from TRBV7-6 and TRBJ1-5, with 10 bases aligning to TRBD1. V was clipped by 6 bases and J by 7 bases; unmatched bases: 9. This CDR3 has 15 residues. Germline V gives CDR1 SGHVS, CDR2 FNYEAQ. The CDR3 is CASRPGTGDTQPQHF. CDR3 bases: TGTGCCAGCAGACCCGGGACAGGGGATACGCAGCCCCAGCATTTT.

The V and J genes are TRBV2 and TRBJ2-7; TRBD1 is a possible D gene (6 bases). V dropped 2 bases and J dropped 7 bases, with 6 bases sitting between them. Germline V gene data show CDR1 as SNHLY and CDR2 as FYNNEI. This CDR3 comprises 11 residues. DNA of the CDR3: TGTGCCAGCAGTGAAAGGGGGGAGCAGTACTTC. Translation: CASSERGEQYF.

This clone was seen only a few times. The chain employs TRBV29-1 and TRBJ1-2, with 7 bases aligning to TRBD1. J was trimmed by 2 bases and V by 7 bases; bases with no gene match: 4. The CDR3 is made up of 12 amino acids. Germline V lookup: CDR1 SQVTM, CDR2 ANQGSEA. CDR3 nucleotide sequence: TGCAGCGGCGAGACAGGGAACTATGGCTACACCTTC. Its protein is CSGETGNYGYTF.

The V call is TRBV7-9, the J call TRBJ2-5; D uncertain. The DNA end is a closer match to TRBJ2-7, so the J assignment may be wrong. This CDR3 contains 12 residues. Germline loops: CDR1 SEHNR, CDR2 FQNEAQ (reference sequence). Here the CDR3 DNA reads TGTGCCAGCAGCCCCCCCGGGTACGAGCAGTACTTC. It codes for CASSPPGYEQYF.

This clone has a handful of counts. The rearrangement uses TRBV5-1 and TRBJ1-3; 11 bases align to TRBD1. Per germline, CDR1 SGHRS and CDR2 YFSETQ. V dropped 1 base and J dropped 1; count of bases not matched to a gene: 7. This CDR3 region has 18 residues. The CDR3 DNA reads TGCGCCAGCAGCTTGCCAGGACAGGGGGCCCTATCTGGAAACACCATATATTTT. Protein: CASSLPGQGALSGNTIYF. The variable domain in full, with the rest retrieved from reference TRBV5-1 and TRBJ1-3, is KAGVTQTPRYLIKTRGQQVTLSCSPISGHRSVSWYQQTPGQGLQFLFEYFSETQRNKGNFPGRFSGRQFSNSRSEMNVSTLELGDSALYLCASSLPGQGALSGNTIYFGEGSWLTVV.

This chain connects TRBV11-2 to TRBJ2-5; D gene ambiguous. This CDR3 contains 12 residues. The V and J ends lost 5 bases and 7 bases respectively, with 11 bases between them. Germline V gene data show CDR1 as SGHAT and CDR2 as FQNNGV. The CDR3 sequence: CASSPPTGTQYF. The CDR3 DNA sequence: TGTGCCAGCAGCCCGCCCACCGGGACCCAGTACTTC.

This clone was recorded only once. CDR3 sequence: CSVVRSGNSYNEQFF. As DNA, the CDR3 is TGCAGCGTTGTGAGGTCAGGAAACTCCTACAATGAGCAGTTCTTC. The V gene is TRBV29-1, the J gene TRBJ2-1; D unclear. CDR1 is SQVTM, CDR2 ANQGSEA, per germline. The V and J ends lost 4 bases and 0 bases respectively, with 13 bases between them. The CDR3 totals 15 residues.

This clone was seen only a few times. The chain joins TRBV19 to TRBJ2-2, with TRBD1 matching over 10 bases. Germline trimming cut 8 bases from V and 7 bases from J; bases unmatched to any gene: 4. The CDR3 extends over 13 amino acids. CDR1 is LNHDA and CDR2 is SQIVND in the germline V gene (reference sequence). As DNA, the CDR3 is TGTGCCAGTGCGGGGACAGGGGACGGGGAGCTGTTTTTT. Amino acid sequence: CASAGTGDGELFF.

This sequence joins TRBV5-1 and TRBJ2-3, with no clear D. The V gene's germline CDR1 is SGHRS and CDR2 YFSETQ. This CDR3 region has 15 residues. Trimming took off 0 bases at V and 2 bases at J, with 10 bases between the two ends. This chain's CDR3 is CASSLGTLFTDTQYF. CDR3 coding DNA: TGCGCCAGCAGCTTGGGGACCTTGTTCACAGATACGCAGTATTTT.

This clone has only a few counts. The chain couples TRBV30 to TRBJ2-1; D is undetermined. Germline CDR1 and CDR2: GTSNPN and SVGIG (reference sequence). There are 14 residues in the CDR3. V was clipped by 1 base and J by 2 bases, with 9 bases between them. CDR3 sequence (DNA): TGTGCCTGGAGTGAGGCTATGACCTACAATGAGCAGTTCTTC. Amino acid sequence: CAWSEAMTYNEQFF.

The rearrangement links TRBV9 to TRBJ2-2; 12 bases map to TRBD2. V shed 3 bases and J 7 bases; nucleotides not matched to a gene: 7. CDR3 length: 16 residues. The germline gives CDR1 SGDLS, CDR2 YYNGEE. The CDR3 DNA reads TGTGCCAGCAGCGGGTCACTAGCGGGAGGAGTCGGGGAGCTGTTTTTT. Protein: CASSGSLAGGVGELFF.

This clone appeared a few times. The chain recombines TRBV6-5 with TRBJ2-1, with 8 nucleotides matching TRBD1. Per germline, CDR1 MNHEY and CDR2 SVGAGI. J gave up 12 bases and V 2 bases, and 0 bases lay outside the gene matches. The CDR3 consists of 11 residues. CDR3: CASSYTGGQFF. The CDR3 DNA sequence: TGTGCCAGCAGTTACACAGGGGGGCAGTTCTTC.

The chain employs TRBV9 and TRBJ1-6, with D possibly being TRBD1 (5 bases). Trimming shortened V by 0 bases and J by 10 bases, and 11 bases separated the two germline ends. The CDR3 contains 14 residues. The germline gives CDR1 SGDLS, CDR2 YYNGEE. CDR3 DNA: TGTGCCAGCAGCGTAGTGGGGGGGGAATCACCCCTCCACTTT. Translation: CASSVVGGESPLHF. Based on the CDR3 plus reference TRBV9 and TRBJ1-6, the full variable domain is DSGVTQTPKHLITATGQRVTLRCSPRSGDLSVYWYQQSLDQGLQFLIQYYNGEERAKGNILERFSAQQFPDLHSELNLSSLELGDSALYFCASSVVGGESPLHFGNGTRLTVT.

The J gene is TRBJ2-1, the V gene TRBV10-1; TRBD2 matches at 10 bases. J lost 5 bases, V lost 4 bases, and 2 bases had no gene match. CDR3 length: 14 amino acids. Germline V lookup: CDR1 WNHNN, CDR2 SYGVQD (reference sequence). CDR3 sequence reads: CASSVTSGNNEQFF. As DNA, the CDR3 is TGCGCCAGCAGTGTTACTAGCGGGAACAATGAGCAGTTCTTC.

The CDR3 loop reads CASSPPGRGRTNEKLFF. The DNA for the CDR3 is TGTGCCAGCAGCCCACCCGGACGGGGGCGGACTAATGAAAAACTGTTTTTT. The chain carries TRBV11-2 and TRBJ1-4; maybe TRBD1 (6 bases). Germline lookup yields CDR1 SGHAT and CDR2 FQNNGV. The CDR3 is 17 amino acids. V was clipped by 5 bases and J by 2 bases, with 18 bases between them.

The chain joins TRBV11-3 to TRBJ2-7; D possibly corresponds to TRBD1 (6 bases). The germline CDR1 and CDR2 sequences are SGHNT and YENEEA. This CDR3 region has 15 residues. V dropped 3 bases and J dropped 4 bases, with 16 bases sitting between them. The CDR3 bases are TGTGCCAGCAGCTTCGGGCAGGGGAAGGGTTACGAGCAGTACTTC. Its protein is CASSFGQGKGYEQYF.

The CDR3 DNA reads TGCGCCAGCAGCCGCGGGCAGGGGCTCCAAGAGACCCAGTACTTC. This sequence encodes CASSRGQGLQETQYF. The V and J genes are TRBV5-1 and TRBJ2-5; D might be TRBD1 (6 bases). V dropped 4 bases and J dropped 1 base, with 14 bases sitting between them. The CDR3 sequence is 15 residues long. Germline V gives CDR1 SGHRS, CDR2 YFSETQ.

This chain joins TRBV5-5 and TRBJ1-1; D not certain. Germline V lookup: CDR1 SGHKS, CDR2 YYEKEE (reference sequence). V lost 0 bases and J lost 1, with 10 bases in between. This CDR3 is built from 15 residues. DNA for the CDR3: TGTGCCAGCAGCTTGGCTTTGCTGGAGAACACTGAAGCTTTCTTT. Amino acids: CASSLALLENTEAFF.

In this sample, this clone turned up once. The chain carries TRBV18 and TRBJ2-3; D gene ambiguous. This CDR3 contains 15 residues. Trimming pared 3 bases from V and 3 bases from J, leaving 13 bases between. Germline loops: CDR1 KGHSH, CDR2 LQKENI. CDR3 sequence reads: CASSPWTIRTDTQYF. The CDR3 DNA reads TGTGCCAGCTCACCGTGGACCATAAGGACAGATACGCAGTATTTT. The variable domain in full, with the rest retrieved from reference TRBV18 and TRBJ2-3, is NAGVMQNPRHLVRRRGQEARLRCSPMKGHSHVYWYRQLPEEGLKFMVYLQKENIIDESGMPKERFSAEFPKEGPSILRIQQVVRGDSAAYFCASSPWTIRTDTQYFGPGTRLTVL.

This clone was observed a handful of times. The chain recombines TRBV1 with TRBJ2-3; TRBD2, the D gene given by the table, was not confirmed from the DNA. TRBV1 is a recognized pseudogene. The CDR3 runs to 14 residues. The CDR3 DNA sequence: TGCACCAGCAGCCCTAGCGGGAGCACAGATACGCAGTATTTT. Translating it yields CTSSPSGSTDTQYF.

The chain uses TRBV5-4 and TRBJ2-7, with 10 bases identical to TRBD1. V shed 2 bases and J 7 bases; nucleotides not matched to a gene: 3. The CDR3 contains 13 residues. Germline loops: CDR1 SGHNT, CDR2 YYREEE (reference sequence). This chain's CDR3 is CASSLGQGVEQYF. The CDR3 DNA reads as TGTGCCAGCAGCTTAGGACAGGGGGTTGAGCAGTACTTC. The full variable domain, completed using reference TRBV5-4 and TRBJ2-7, is ETGVTQSPTHLIKTRGQQVTLRCSSQSGHNTVSWYQQALGQGPQFIFQYYREEENGRGNFPPRFSGLQFPNYSSELNVNALELDDSALYLCASSLGQGVEQYFGPGTRLTVT.

The rearrangement links TRBV27 to TRBJ1-1; maybe TRBD1 (6 bases). Per the germline V gene, CDR1 is MNHEY and CDR2 is SMNVEV (reference sequence). V was shortened by 8 bases and J by 0 bases, with 10 bases between the two germline ends. The CDR3 is 13 amino acids. CDR3 in DNA: TGTGCCAGCGGTACAGGGATGAACACTGAAGCTTTCTTT. This codes for CASGTGMNTEAFF.

This clone turned up a few times. The genes are TRBV30 and TRBJ1-5, with D possibly being TRBD1 (6 bases). The germline V gene has CDR1 GTSNPN and CDR2 SVGIG (reference sequence). The CDR3 has 13 amino acids. Between the trimmed V and J ends, which lost 3 bases and 9 bases, there was a span of 15 bases. Written as DNA, the CDR3 is TGTGCCTGGAGCCCCCGAGGGGGTGGGCCCCAGCATTTT. It translates to CAWSPRGGGPQHF.